This T cell receptor beta chain was documented in a study of cytomegalovirus exposure and HLA in healthy donors. The PCR ran on 60 Vbeta and 13 Jbeta primers. The repertoire was sequenced with immunoSEQ multiplex PCR; TCRdb's copy has only in-frame clones and lacks some. Of 85,000 to 100,000 clones listed, around 73% are singletons. The V gene's germline CDR1 is SQVTM and CDR2 ANQGSEA. The length of the CDR3 is 14 residues. The V gene end was trimmed by 5 bases and the J gene end by 4 bases; junction bases not matched to a gene: 7. This clone was found once. The source of this sequence is a man aged 40-49 years in good health and CMV-seronegative. V gene TRBV29-1 combines with J gene TRBJ1-1; 10 nucleotides align to TRBD1. The material sequenced was PBMCs. The CDR3 spells CSVSTGGALTEAFF. The CDR3, as DNA: TGCAGCGTTTCGACAGGGGGCGCACTCACTGAAGCTTTCTTT.